The 9 T cell receptor beta chains reported below all come from one sample, sequenced in a study of CD8+ T cells in alopecia areata. Investigators isolated RNA and reverse transcribed it into cDNA to act as the sequencing template. Sequencing used immunoSEQ multiplex PCR; TCRdb keeps in-frame clones, though not all of them. The table lists about 290,000 clones, over 45% of them singletons. As to treatment: oral pan-JAK inhibitor, 5-10 mg twice daily. The sample here was CD4+ T cells sorted from blood, taken at week 24, from a patient treated with tofacitinib. The receptors originated from a human donor with alopecia areata.

This clone was observed a handful of times. The chain uses TRBV6-5 and TRBJ1-4; D is perhaps TRBD1 (5 bases). Between the trimmed V and J ends, which lost 6 bases and 8 bases, there was a span of 16 bases. Per the germline V gene, CDR1 is MNHEY and CDR2 is SVGAGI. The CDR3 spans 14 residues. CDR3: CASRPQKGREKLFF. The CDR3 DNA is TGTGCCAGCAGGCCACAGAAGGGGAGGGAAAAACTGTTTTTT.

The CDR3 sequence is CASSPGQVRYYGYTF. CDR3 nucleotide sequence: TGTGCCAGCAGCCCCGGACAGGTTCGGTACTATGGCTACACCTTC. The chain uses TRBV14 and TRBJ1-2; TRBD1 agrees at 7 bases. The CDR3 totals 15 residues. Germline CDR1 SGHDN, CDR2 FVKESK. V dropped 4 bases and J dropped 3; count of bases not matched to a gene: 8. The full variable domain, completed using reference TRBV14 and TRBJ1-2, is EAGVTQFPSHSVIEKGQTVTLRCDPISGHDNLYWYRRVMGKEIKFLLHFVKESKQDESGMPNNRFLAERTGGTYSTLKVQPAELEDSGVYFCASSPGQVRYYGYTFGSGTRLTVV.

The V and J genes are TRBV29-1 and TRBJ1-4, with D hard to call. Germline values: CDR1 SQVTM, CDR2 ANQGSEA. The CDR3 extends over 10 amino acids. The V and J ends lost 7 bases and 5 bases respectively, with 5 bases between them. Here the CDR3 DNA reads TGCAGCGCAAGGAATGAAAAACTGTTTTTT. Its translation: CSARNEKLFF.

This chain links TRBV6-6 with TRBJ1-6, with TRBD1 identical over 7 bases. Germline CDR1 is MNHNY and CDR2 is SVGAGI (reference sequence). CDR3 size: 14 residues. V dropped 5 bases and J dropped 8; count of bases not matched to a gene: 6. CDR3 sequence (DNA): TGTGCCAGCAGTGTGACAGGGAGGGATTCACCCCTCCACTTT. Its translation is CASSVTGRDSPLHF.

This rearrangement joins TRBV9 to TRBJ2-3, with D unresolved. Looked up from germline, CDR1 is SGDLS and CDR2 is YYNGEE. V shed 3 bases and J shed 2 bases, with 7 bases lying between them. This CDR3 has 13 residues. In DNA, the CDR3 is TGTGCCAGCAGCGCAGCCTCCACAGATACGCAGTATTTT. It codes for CASSAASTDTQYF. The variable domain in full, with the rest retrieved from reference TRBV9 and TRBJ2-3, is DSGVTQTPKHLITATGQRVTLRCSPRSGDLSVYWYQQSLDQGLQFLIQYYNGEERAKGNILERFSAQQFPDLHSELNLSSLELGDSALYFCASSAASTDTQYFGPGTRLTVL.

The chain is built from TRBV18 and TRBJ1-2; no definite D call. Germline lookup yields CDR1 KGHSH and CDR2 LQKENI. The V gene lost 0 bases and the J gene lost 2 bases, with 7 bases spanning the gap. The CDR3 contains 14 residues. CDR3 in amino acids: CASSPPESNYGYTF. The CDR3 nucleotides read TGTGCCAGCTCACCACCGGAGAGCAACTATGGCTACACCTTC. Full variable domain (missing parts from reference TRBV18 and TRBJ1-2): NAGVMQNPRHLVRRRGQEARLRCSPMKGHSHVYWYRQLPEEGLKFMVYLQKENIIDESGMPKERFSAEFPKEGPSILRIQQVVRGDSAAYFCASSPPESNYGYTFGSGTRLTVV.

The chain is built from TRBV2 and TRBJ1-2, with 7 bases matching TRBD1. CDR1 is SNHLY and CDR2 is FYNNEI in the germline V gene. The J segment lost 8 bases and the V segment lost 4 bases, leaving 4 bases of the junction unmatched. The CDR3 has 12 residues. CDR3 coding DNA: TGTGCCAGCAGTGCAGGGGGTGGAGGCTACACCTTC. Its translation is CASSAGGGGYTF.

A note on this clone: This may be a read error, as it is one base from a much larger clone. The conserved final phenylalanine or tryptophan is absent from the CDR3, which likely points to a read error. The chain recombines TRBV4-1 with TRBJ2-2; no reliable D call. Germline CDR1 MGHRA, CDR2 YSYEKL. V was pared by 1 base and J by 7 bases, with 19 bases between. This CDR3 is built from 17 residues. CDR3 loop: CASSQVDMGFSNGELFL. DNA for the CDR3: TGCGCCAGCAGCCAAGTCGATATGGGGTTTTCCAACGGGGAGCTGTTTCTT.

The V gene is TRBV4-1, the J gene TRBJ2-2; D call uncertain. Deletions cut 1 base from V and 5 bases from J, with 2 bases between. The CDR3 runs 12 residues. Germline V CDR1 and CDR2: MGHRA, YSYEKL. The CDR3 DNA follows: TGCGCCAGCAGCCAAGTTACCGGGGAGCTGTTTTTT. Encoded protein: CASSQVTGELFF.